The TCR beta chain described here comes from a study of control samples from healthy donors and cancer patients. Profiled with immunoSEQ multiplex PCR; TCRdb holds only in-frame clones, not every one. The sample includes 60,000 to 75,000 clones, approximately 89% of them seen just once. The specimen sequenced was PBMCs. The clonotype comes from a man aged 55 to 70 with colorectal cancer.

DNA of the CDR3: TGTGCCAGCGAGAGTACGTATCCTAATCAGCCCCAGCATTTT. Protein product: CASESTYPNQPQHF. The chain recombines TRBV2 with TRBJ1-5; D gene uncertain. Germline CDR1 and CDR2: SNHLY and FYNNEI. Deletions cut 8 bases from V and 4 bases from J, with 15 bases between. The CDR3 runs 14 residues.